Following are 10 T cell receptor beta chains from one sample sequenced in a study of cytomegalovirus exposure and HLA in healthy donors. The study ran its PCR with 60 Vbeta and 13 Jbeta primers. Clones were sequenced by immunoSEQ multiplex PCR, and TCRdb holds only the in-frame ones, with some missing. The sample consists of 76,000 or so clones, about 69% of them appearing once. Sequencing was performed on PBMCs. The receptors originated from a middle-aged woman in good health and CMV-seropositive.

The chain carries TRBV5-4 and TRBJ2-3; perhaps TRBD2 as D (6 bases). Germline V gene sequence: CDR1 SGHNT, CDR2 YYREEE (reference sequence). V lost 7 bases and J lost 2, with 17 bases in between. The CDR3 runs to 15 residues. CDR3 nucleotide sequence: TGTGCCAGCTCACCGGAGGGCAGTTTCACAGATACGCAGTATTTT. This translates into CASSPEGSFTDTQYF.

The chain employs TRBV10-1 and TRBJ2-3; D not resolved. This CDR3 is built from 14 residues. Germline assignment: CDR1 WNHNN and CDR2 SYGVQD (reference sequence). The V end lost 7 bases, the J end lost 2 bases, and 13 bases lay between the germline ends. CDR3 nucleotides: TGCGCCAGCAAACTTAACACTAACACAGATACGCAGTATTTT. Its protein product is CASKLNTNTDTQYF.

The genes are TRBV27 and TRBJ1-5, with TRBD1 as a possible D gene (5 bases). Germline V gene sequence: CDR1 MNHEY, CDR2 SMNVEV (reference sequence). CDR3 length: 14 residues. With 6 bases removed from V and 1 base from J, the gap between germline ends came to 10 bases. The CDR3 here is CASSPPGSNQPQHF. The CDR3, as DNA: TGTGCCAGCAGCCCCCCAGGGAGCAATCAGCCCCAGCATTTT.

The chain has TRBV5-4 and TRBJ1-2; D unresolved. Germline-derived CDR1 and CDR2 are SGHNT and YYREEE (reference sequence). This CDR3 has 14 residues. The germline V and J ends were trimmed by 1 base and 8 bases, with 15 bases remaining between them. CDR3 DNA sequence: TGTGCCAGCAGCTTGCGGGGATCCCCCTTGGGCTACACCTTC. Translation: CASSLRGSPLGYTF.

This chain links TRBV19 with TRBJ2-7; D gene uncertain. The germline V gene has CDR1 LNHDA and CDR2 SQIVND (reference sequence). V lost 5 bases and J 0 bases, leaving 17 bases between the germline ends. This CDR3 has 16 amino acids. The DNA for the CDR3 is TGTGCCAGTAGTGTTGGCCTGACAAGTCGCTCCTACGAGCAGTACTTC. Protein: CASSVGLTSRSYEQYF.

This chain joins TRBV5-1 and TRBJ2-7, with D unclear. Deletions cut 1 base from V and 5 bases from J, with 13 bases between. Germline CDR1 and CDR2: SGHRS and YFSETQ. The CDR3 consists of 14 residues. CDR3 bases: TGCGCCAGCAGCTTGTCCCAGGCCGTCGACGAGCAGTACTTC. Translated, it gives CASSLSQAVDEQYF.

This clone has only a few counts. The V gene is TRBV30, the J gene TRBJ2-3; D is possibly TRBD2 (5 bases). The CDR3 covers 12 residues. Germline CDR1 is GTSNPN and CDR2 is SVGIG (reference sequence). V was trimmed by 2 bases and J by 3 bases, leaving 6 bases between them. The CDR3 DNA reads TGTGCCTGGAGTCCGGGGACAGATACGCAGTATTTT. Its protein product is CAWSPGTDTQYF.

Note on this clone: Other DNA sequences from this sample encode an identical CDR3 as well. This chain uses TRBV28 with TRBJ2-3, with D unclear. Germline V gene data show CDR1 as MDHEN and CDR2 as SYDVKM. The ends were cut back, 3 bases at V and 1 base at J, with 8 bases in the middle. The CDR3 runs 14 residues. In DNA form, the CDR3 reads TGTGCCAGCAGTTTTCTGTCGGGCACAGATACGCAGTATTTT. Amino acids: CASSFLSGTDTQYF.

This clone showed up just a few times. The chain couples TRBV19 to TRBJ2-7; D possibly corresponds to TRBD2 (5 bases). CDR3 length: 15 residues. Looked up from germline, CDR1 is LNHDA and CDR2 is SQIVND (reference sequence). Trimming removed 8 bases at V and 3 bases at J, with 20 bases between. The CDR3 sequence is CASHPGTGPVYEQYF. Here the CDR3 DNA reads TGTGCCAGTCACCCGGGAACCGGTCCCGTCTACGAGCAGTACTTC.

This chain links TRBV5-8 with TRBJ1-1; D remains unclear. Germline V CDR1 and CDR2: SGHTS, YDEGEE. V lost 3 bases and J lost 6, with 21 bases in between. This CDR3 has 16 amino acids. As DNA, the CDR3 is TGTGCCAGCAGCTCCGTAGGGCCGGGAAATTTGGCTGAAGCTTTCTTT. It codes for CASSSVGPGNLAEAFF.